This is a list of T cell receptor beta chains from one sample in a study of T cell repertoires in cytomegalovirus infection. Via MiXCR, TCRdb re-called the reads, giving one row per CDR3 protein. The sample records more than 350,000 distinct CDR3 sequences, 25% to 40% being singletons. Sequencing was carried out using PBMCs. These receptors originate from a human donor in good health (CMV status not recorded). Some clones in this sample may be carry-over from other donors' samples. The CDR3 runs from the conserved cysteine through the conserved F or W. Fields, in order: J gene, clone size, V gene, D gene, CDR3 DNA, CDR3 protein. A D gene is named only where the DNA matches it firmly. For some rows the clone size is stated as once, few or many, or as a class when expanded; others skip it.

j_call: TRBJ2-5
clone_size: few
v_call: TRBV18
d_call: -
cdr3_nt: TGTGCCAGCCAACGTCGAAAGGCCCACCAAGAGACCCAGTACTTC
cdr3_aa: CASQRRKAHQETQYF

j_call: TRBJ1-4
clone_size: -
v_call: TRBV15
d_call: -
cdr3_nt: TGTGCCACCAGCAGAGTTGTGATCAGGGATGAAAAACTGTTTTTT
cdr3_aa: CATSRVVIRDEKLFF

j_call: TRBJ2-7
clone_size: once
v_call: TRBV6-2/TRBV6-3
d_call: -
cdr3_nt: TGTGCCAGCAGTTACCCAGACACCGGTTACGAGCAGTACTTC
cdr3_aa: CASSYPDTGYEQYF

j_call: TRBJ2-1
clone_size: -
v_call: TRBV25-1
d_call: -
cdr3_nt: TGTGCCAGCAGCGGGCCGAGAACCTATGAGCAGTTCTTC
cdr3_aa: CASSGPRTYEQFF

j_call: TRBJ2-7
clone_size: -
v_call: TRBV2
d_call: -
cdr3_nt: TGTGCCAGCACCGAACGACAGACTGTCCCCTACGAGCAGTACTTC
cdr3_aa: CASTERQTVPYEQYF

j_call: TRBJ1-2
clone_size: -
v_call: TRBV6-2/TRBV6-3
d_call: TRBD1
cdr3_nt: TGTGCCAGCACCACACCGGGGACAGGAGGATATGGCTACACCTTC
cdr3_aa: CASTTPGTGGYGYTF

j_call: TRBJ1-2
clone_size: few
v_call: TRBV20-1
d_call: -
cdr3_nt: TGCAGTGCTCCGGGCCTCCAGTCCCATGGCTACACCTTC
cdr3_aa: CSAPGLQSHGYTF

j_call: TRBJ1-2
clone_size: -
v_call: TRBV28
d_call: -
cdr3_nt: TGTGCCAGCAGTTTATTCGAGGGAATCTATGGCTACACCTTC
cdr3_aa: CASSLFEGIYGYTF

j_call: TRBJ2-6
clone_size: few
v_call: TRBV6-6
d_call: TRBD1
cdr3_nt: TGTGCCAGCAGTTACCTGGCGCAGGGGGCAGCTGGGGCCAACGTCCTGACTTTC
cdr3_aa: CASSYLAQGAAGANVLTF

j_call: TRBJ1-2
clone_size: -
v_call: TRBV7-2
d_call: TRBD1
cdr3_nt: TGTGCCAGCAGCTCGACAGGGCGGGTCGAGGGTGGCTACACCTTC
cdr3_aa: CASSSTGRVEGGYTF

j_call: TRBJ2-5
clone_size: many
v_call: TRBV7-2
d_call: TRBD2
cdr3_nt: TGTGCCAGCAGCCCGGGACTAGCCCCCGAGACCCAGTACTTC
cdr3_aa: CASSPGLAPETQYF

j_call: TRBJ2-7
clone_size: -
v_call: TRBV20-1
d_call: TRBD2
cdr3_nt: TGCAGTGCTCCCTCAGCGGGGACGACCTACGAGCAGTACTTC
cdr3_aa: CSAPSAGTTYEQYF

j_call: TRBJ1-4
clone_size: -
v_call: TRBV5-4
d_call: -
cdr3_nt: TGTGCCAGCAGCTGGGATAATGAAAAACTGTTTTTT
cdr3_aa: CASSWDNEKLFF

j_call: TRBJ2-3
clone_size: -
v_call: TRBV7-2
d_call: TRBD2
cdr3_nt: TGTGCCAGCAGCTTCGGACTAGCGGGGAAGGATACGCAGTATTTT
cdr3_aa: CASSFGLAGKDTQYF

j_call: TRBJ2-2
clone_size: many
v_call: TRBV7-6
d_call: -
cdr3_nt: TGTGCCAGCAGCTTAGCCGGGGAGCTGTTTTTT
cdr3_aa: CASSLAGELFF

j_call: TRBJ2-7
clone_size: few
v_call: TRBV12-3/TRBV12-4
d_call: TRBD1
cdr3_nt: TGTGCCAGCAGTTTTTGGACAGGTGAAGGGTACGAGCAGTACTTC
cdr3_aa: CASSFWTGEGYEQYF

j_call: TRBJ2-7
clone_size: few
v_call: TRBV12-3/TRBV12-4
d_call: TRBD1
cdr3_nt: TGTGCCAGCAGTTTAATCAGGGGGCATTCCTACGAGCAGTACTTC
cdr3_aa: CASSLIRGHSYEQYF

j_call: TRBJ2-7
clone_size: -
v_call: TRBV20-1
d_call: -
cdr3_nt: TGCAGTGCCCGGCAGGGCTCCTACGAGCAGTACTTC
cdr3_aa: CSARQGSYEQYF

j_call: TRBJ2-4
clone_size: -
v_call: TRBV7-8
d_call: -
cdr3_nt: TGTGCCAGCAGCTCACAAACCAACCAAGCCAAAAACATTCAGTACTTC
cdr3_aa: CASSSQTNQAKNIQYF

j_call: TRBJ2-1
clone_size: many
v_call: TRBV7-8
d_call: -
cdr3_nt: TGTGCCAGCAGACCTCAGGGTAGGAATGAGCAGTTCTTC
cdr3_aa: CASRPQGRNEQFF

j_call: TRBJ2-7
clone_size: many
v_call: TRBV7-2
d_call: -
cdr3_nt: TGTGCCAGCAGCTTATTAGGTGGGGACGAGCAGTACTTC
cdr3_aa: CASSLLGGDEQYF

j_call: TRBJ2-2
clone_size: few
v_call: TRBV19
d_call: -
cdr3_nt: TGTGCCAGTAGTATTGGAACAGCAGTGGCCGGGGAGCTGTTTTTT
cdr3_aa: CASSIGTAVAGELFF

j_call: TRBJ2-5
clone_size: -
v_call: TRBV12-3/TRBV12-4
d_call: -
cdr3_nt: TGTGCCAGCAGCGGGAGTGGGGACAACCAAGAGACCCAGTACTTC
cdr3_aa: CASSGSGDNQETQYF

j_call: TRBJ2-3
clone_size: many
v_call: TRBV7-8
d_call: TRBD2
cdr3_nt: TGTGCCAGCAGCTTAGAAGGAGCGGGGGGCCGGAATACGCAGTATTTT
cdr3_aa: CASSLEGAGGRNTQYF

j_call: TRBJ2-1
clone_size: few
v_call: TRBV7-2
d_call: TRBD2
cdr3_nt: TGTGCCAGCAGCTTAAGTCTCGGACTAGCGGGGGGGCACGGGGGGGGCAATGAGCAGTTCTTC
cdr3_aa: CASSLSLGLAGGHGGGNEQFF

j_call: TRBJ2-1
clone_size: few
v_call: TRBV20-1
d_call: TRBD2
cdr3_nt: TGCAGTGCTAGAACTACTAGCGGGGGGTACAATGAGCAGTTCTTC
cdr3_aa: CSARTTSGGYNEQFF

j_call: TRBJ2-6
clone_size: -
v_call: TRBV5-1
d_call: -
cdr3_nt: TGCGCCAGTACAGCCTGGTTGACAGGGGCCAACGTCCTGACTTTC
cdr3_aa: CASTAWLTGANVLTF

j_call: TRBJ2-2
clone_size: few
v_call: TRBV6-1
d_call: -
cdr3_nt: TGTGCCAGCACGGGGCGGGGGCTAACGAACACCGGGGAGCTGTTTTTT
cdr3_aa: CASTGRGLTNTGELFF

j_call: TRBJ1-6
clone_size: -
v_call: TRBV20-1
d_call: -
cdr3_nt: TGCAGTGCTAGAGAGGGGGGGGGCCCTAATTCACCCCTCCACTTT
cdr3_aa: CSAREGGGPNSPLHF

j_call: TRBJ2-7
clone_size: few
v_call: TRBV6-2/TRBV6-3
d_call: -
cdr3_nt: TGTGCCAGCAGAAAAGACCTATACGAGCAGTACTTC
cdr3_aa: CASRKDLYEQYF

j_call: TRBJ2-3
clone_size: -
v_call: TRBV11-3
d_call: -
cdr3_nt: TGTGCCAGCAGCTTAGCACAGTCTAGCACAGATACGCAGTATTTT
cdr3_aa: CASSLAQSSTDTQYF

j_call: TRBJ1-2
clone_size: -
v_call: TRBV4-1
d_call: -
cdr3_nt: TGCGCCAGCAGCCAGCACCGGGATGACTATGGCTACACCTTC
cdr3_aa: CASSQHRDDYGYTF

j_call: TRBJ1-4
clone_size: few
v_call: TRBV12-3/TRBV12-4
d_call: -
cdr3_nt: TGTGCCAGCAGTTTATCGGGAGCTGAAAAACTGTTTTTT
cdr3_aa: CASSLSGAEKLFF

j_call: TRBJ2-3
clone_size: -
v_call: TRBV7-2
d_call: TRBD2
cdr3_nt: TGTGCCAGCAGCTTCCCCTGGCGCGGGGGGGACACAGATACGCAGTATTTT
cdr3_aa: CASSFPWRGGDTDTQYF

j_call: TRBJ1-6
clone_size: -
v_call: TRBV19
d_call: TRBD1
cdr3_nt: TGTGCCAGTAGTGTAACCGGGACAGGGTCAAATTCACCCCTCCACTTT
cdr3_aa: CASSVTGTGSNSPLHF

j_call: TRBJ2-3
clone_size: few
v_call: TRBV28
d_call: TRBD1
cdr3_nt: TGTGCCAGCAGTTCTGTCCGGCCAGACAGGGTAGATACGCAGTATTTT
cdr3_aa: CASSSVRPDRVDTQYF

j_call: TRBJ2-5
clone_size: few
v_call: TRBV6-1
d_call: -
cdr3_nt: TGTGCCACCGCCTCAGACGACTACGCGAAGTCCCAAGAGACCCAGTACTTC
cdr3_aa: CATASDDYAKSQETQYF

j_call: TRBJ2-5
clone_size: -
v_call: TRBV20-1
d_call: TRBD2
cdr3_nt: TGCAGTGCGCTCTCCCTAGCGGGACCCCAAGAGACCCAGTACTTC
cdr3_aa: CSALSLAGPQETQYF

j_call: TRBJ2-2
clone_size: once
v_call: TRBV2
d_call: -
cdr3_nt: TGTGCCAGCAGTGAAGAGGGAAGGGCCGGGGAGCTGTTTTTT
cdr3_aa: CASSEEGRAGELFF

j_call: TRBJ1-1
clone_size: -
v_call: TRBV6-1
d_call: -
cdr3_nt: TGTGCCAGCAGTGAAGCGCGGAGCACTGAAGCTTTCTTT
cdr3_aa: CASSEARSTEAFF

j_call: TRBJ1-1
clone_size: -
v_call: TRBV12-3/TRBV12-4
d_call: -
cdr3_nt: TGTGCCAGCAGTTTAGGGGTCAACGGCCCTCGCTTT
cdr3_aa: CASSLGVNGPRF

j_call: TRBJ2-1
clone_size: many
v_call: TRBV12-3/TRBV12-4
d_call: -
cdr3_nt: TGTGCCAGCAGCCCCTTAGGGGCCAGGCCCCTCTTATCTGGTGAGCAGTTCTTC
cdr3_aa: CASSPLGARPLLSGEQFF

j_call: TRBJ1-1
clone_size: once
v_call: TRBV15
d_call: -
cdr3_nt: TGTGCCACCAGCAGAGGACAGGACGGCACTGAAGCTTTCTTT
cdr3_aa: CATSRGQDGTEAFF